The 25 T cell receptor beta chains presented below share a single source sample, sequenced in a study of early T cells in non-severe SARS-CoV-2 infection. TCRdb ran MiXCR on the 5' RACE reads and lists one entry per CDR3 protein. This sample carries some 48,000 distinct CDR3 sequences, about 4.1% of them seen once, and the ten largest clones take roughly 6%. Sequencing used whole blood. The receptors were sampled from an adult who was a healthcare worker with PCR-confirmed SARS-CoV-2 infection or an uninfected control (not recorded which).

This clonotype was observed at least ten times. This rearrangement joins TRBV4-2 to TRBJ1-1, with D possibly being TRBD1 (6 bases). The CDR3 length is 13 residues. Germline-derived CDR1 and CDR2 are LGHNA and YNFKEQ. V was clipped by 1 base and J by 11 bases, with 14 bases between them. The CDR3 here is CASSQGDRWIAFF. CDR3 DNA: TGTGCCAGCAGCCAAGGAGACAGGTGGATCGCTTTCTTT.

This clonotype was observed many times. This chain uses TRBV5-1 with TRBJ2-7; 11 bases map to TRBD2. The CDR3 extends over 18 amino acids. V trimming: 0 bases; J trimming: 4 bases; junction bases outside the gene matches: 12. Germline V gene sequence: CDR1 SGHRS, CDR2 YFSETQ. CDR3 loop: CASSLDAGVASGRYEQYF. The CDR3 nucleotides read TGCGCCAGCAGCTTGGATGCGGGGGTGGCTAGCGGGAGGTACGAGCAGTACTTC.

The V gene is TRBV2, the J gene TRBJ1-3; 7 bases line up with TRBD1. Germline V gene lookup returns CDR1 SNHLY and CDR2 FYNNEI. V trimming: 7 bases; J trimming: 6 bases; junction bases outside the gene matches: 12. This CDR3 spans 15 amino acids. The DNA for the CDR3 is TGTGCCAGCATGTACGACAGGGATTTACCAAACACCATATATTTT. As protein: CASMYDRDLPNTIYF. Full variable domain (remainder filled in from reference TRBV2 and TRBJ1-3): EPEVTQTPSHQVTQMGQEVILRCVPISNHLYFYWYRQILGQKVEFLVSFYNNEISEKSEIFDDQFSVERPDGSNFTLKIRSTKLEDSAMYFCASMYDRDLPNTIYFGEGSWLTVV.

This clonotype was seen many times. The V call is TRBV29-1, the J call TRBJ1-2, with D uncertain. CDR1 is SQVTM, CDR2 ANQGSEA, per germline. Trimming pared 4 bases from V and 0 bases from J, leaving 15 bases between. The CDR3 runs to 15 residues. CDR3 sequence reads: CSVVLFRAANYGYTF. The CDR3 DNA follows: TGCAGCGTTGTTCTATTTCGGGCCGCTAACTATGGCTACACCTTC.

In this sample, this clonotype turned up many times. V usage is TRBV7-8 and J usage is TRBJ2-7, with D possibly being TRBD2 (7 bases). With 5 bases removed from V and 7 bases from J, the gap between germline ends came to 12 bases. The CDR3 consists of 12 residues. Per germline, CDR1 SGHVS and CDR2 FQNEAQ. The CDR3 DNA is TGTGCCAGCAGCCCAGGGGAGGGAGAGCAGTACTTC. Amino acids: CASSPGEGEQYF.

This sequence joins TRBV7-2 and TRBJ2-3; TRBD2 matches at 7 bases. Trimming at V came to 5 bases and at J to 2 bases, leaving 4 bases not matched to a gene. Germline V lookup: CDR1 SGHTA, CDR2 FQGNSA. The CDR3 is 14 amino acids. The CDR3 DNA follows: TGTGCCAGCAGCCTAGGGACTACCACAGATACGCAGTATTTT. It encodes CASSLGTTTDTQYF. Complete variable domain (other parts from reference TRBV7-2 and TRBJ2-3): GAGVSQSPSNKVTEKGKDVELRCDPISGHTALYWYRQSLGQGLEFLIYFQGNSAPDKSGLPSDRFSAERTGGSVSTLTIQRTQQEDSAVYLCASSLGTTTDTQYFGPGTRLTVL.

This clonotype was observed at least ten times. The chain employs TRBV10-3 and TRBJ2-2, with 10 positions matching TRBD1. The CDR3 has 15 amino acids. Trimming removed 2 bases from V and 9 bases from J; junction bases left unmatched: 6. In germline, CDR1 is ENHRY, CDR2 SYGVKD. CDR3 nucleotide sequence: TGTGCCATCAGTGAGACGGGACAGGGGACCAGGGAGCTGTTTTTT. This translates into CAISETGQGTRELFF.

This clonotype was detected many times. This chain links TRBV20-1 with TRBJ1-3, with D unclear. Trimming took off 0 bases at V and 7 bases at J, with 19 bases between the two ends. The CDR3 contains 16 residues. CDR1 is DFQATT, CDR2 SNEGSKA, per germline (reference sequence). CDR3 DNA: TGCAGTGCTAGAGATCGAGTCAGGCCATCCGGGAACACCATATATTTT. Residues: CSARDRVRPSGNTIYF.

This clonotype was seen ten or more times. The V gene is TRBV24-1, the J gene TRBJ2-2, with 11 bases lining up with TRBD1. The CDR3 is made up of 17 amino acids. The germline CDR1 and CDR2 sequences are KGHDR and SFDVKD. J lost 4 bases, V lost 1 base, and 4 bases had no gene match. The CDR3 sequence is CATSDLTGTGGTGELFF. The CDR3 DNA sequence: TGTGCCACCAGTGATTTAACGGGGACAGGGGGCACCGGGGAGCTGTTTTTT.

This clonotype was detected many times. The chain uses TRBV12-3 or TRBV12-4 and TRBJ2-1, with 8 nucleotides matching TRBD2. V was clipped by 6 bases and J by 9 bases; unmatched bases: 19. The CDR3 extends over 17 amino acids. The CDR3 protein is CASRPGDAEAGAGEQFF. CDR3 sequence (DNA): TGTGCCAGCAGACCCGGCGACGCAGAAGCGGGAGCTGGTGAGCAGTTCTTC.

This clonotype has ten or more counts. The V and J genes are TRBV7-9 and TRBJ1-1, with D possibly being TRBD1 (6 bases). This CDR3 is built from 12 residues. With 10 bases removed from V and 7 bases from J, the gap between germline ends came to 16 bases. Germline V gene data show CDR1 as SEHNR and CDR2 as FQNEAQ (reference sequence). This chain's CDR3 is CATSGDLVEAFF. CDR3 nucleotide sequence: TGTGCCACGTCAGGGGATTTGGTTGAAGCTTTCTTT.

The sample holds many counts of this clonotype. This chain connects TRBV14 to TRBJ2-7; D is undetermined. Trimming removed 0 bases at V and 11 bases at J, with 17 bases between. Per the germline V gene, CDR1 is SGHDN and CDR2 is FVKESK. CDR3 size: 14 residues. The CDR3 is CASSQDRQFSRKYF. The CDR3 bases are TGTGCCAGCAGCCAAGATAGGCAGTTTTCGCGGAAGTACTTC.

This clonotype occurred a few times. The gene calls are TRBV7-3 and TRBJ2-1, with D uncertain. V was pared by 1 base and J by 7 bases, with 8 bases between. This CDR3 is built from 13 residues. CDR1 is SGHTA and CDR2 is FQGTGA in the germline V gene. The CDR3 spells CASSLSSRNEQFF. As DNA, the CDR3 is TGTGCCAGCAGCTTAAGCTCTCGGAATGAGCAGTTCTTC.

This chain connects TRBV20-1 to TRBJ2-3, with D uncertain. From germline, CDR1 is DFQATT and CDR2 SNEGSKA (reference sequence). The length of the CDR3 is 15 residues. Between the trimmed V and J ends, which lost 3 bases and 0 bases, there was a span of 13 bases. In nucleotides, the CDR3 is TGCAGTGCTAGTGATCAGGAATCAAGCACAGATACGCAGTATTTT. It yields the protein CSASDQESSTDTQYF.

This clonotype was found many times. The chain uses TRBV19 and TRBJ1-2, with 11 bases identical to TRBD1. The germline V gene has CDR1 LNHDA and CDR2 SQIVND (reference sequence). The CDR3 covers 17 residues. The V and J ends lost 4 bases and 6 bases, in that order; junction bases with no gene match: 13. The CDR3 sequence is CASSTRRTGGNFHGYTF. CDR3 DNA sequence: TGTGCCAGTAGTACGAGGCGGACAGGGGGCAACTTTCATGGCTACACCTTC.

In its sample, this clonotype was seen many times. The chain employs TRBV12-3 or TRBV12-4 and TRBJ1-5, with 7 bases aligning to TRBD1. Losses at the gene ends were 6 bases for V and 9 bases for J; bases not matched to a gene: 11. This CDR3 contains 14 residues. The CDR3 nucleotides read TGTGCCAGCAGCCCACAGGGGCGAGGAGGGCCCCAGCATTTT. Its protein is CASSPQGRGGPQHF.

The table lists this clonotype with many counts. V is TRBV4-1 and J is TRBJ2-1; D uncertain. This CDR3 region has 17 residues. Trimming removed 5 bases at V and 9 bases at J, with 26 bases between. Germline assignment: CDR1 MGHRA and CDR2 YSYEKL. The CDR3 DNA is TGCGCCAGCAGCTCGGGTGCTCTCCCCGGGCTCAGGATTGAGCAGTTCTTC. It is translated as CASSSGALPGLRIEQFF.

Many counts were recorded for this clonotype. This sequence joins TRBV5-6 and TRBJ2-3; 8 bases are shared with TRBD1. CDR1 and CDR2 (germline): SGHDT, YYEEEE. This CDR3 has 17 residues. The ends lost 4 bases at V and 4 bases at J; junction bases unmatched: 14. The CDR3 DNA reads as TGTGCCAGCAGCACCGCCCCAGGTGGACAGGGTGCAGATACGCAGTATTTT. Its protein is CASSTAPGGQGADTQYF.

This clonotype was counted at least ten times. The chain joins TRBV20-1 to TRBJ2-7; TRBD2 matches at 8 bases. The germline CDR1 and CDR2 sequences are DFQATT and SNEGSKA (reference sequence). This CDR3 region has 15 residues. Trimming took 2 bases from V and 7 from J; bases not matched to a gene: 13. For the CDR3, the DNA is TGCAGTGCTAGATTCAGCGGGAGTGGTCTTAGGGAGCAGTACTTC. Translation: CSARFSGSGLREQYF.

CDR3 sequence reads: CASSLAAGELDTQYF. CDR3 nucleotides: TGCGCCAGCAGCTTGGCGGCGGGGGAACTAGATACGCAGTATTTT. V is TRBV5-1 and J is TRBJ2-3; the match to TRBD2 covers 7 bases. The CDR3 totals 15 residues. The junction had 6 bases not matched to a gene; V was cut back by 0 bases and J by 5 bases. In germline, CDR1 is SGHRS, CDR2 YFSETQ.

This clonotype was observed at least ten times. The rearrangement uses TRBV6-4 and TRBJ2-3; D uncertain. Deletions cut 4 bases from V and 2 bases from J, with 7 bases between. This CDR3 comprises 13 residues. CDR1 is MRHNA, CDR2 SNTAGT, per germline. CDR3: CASSVEVTDTQYF. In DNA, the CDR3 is TGTGCCAGCAGTGTCGAAGTCACAGATACGCAGTATTTT.

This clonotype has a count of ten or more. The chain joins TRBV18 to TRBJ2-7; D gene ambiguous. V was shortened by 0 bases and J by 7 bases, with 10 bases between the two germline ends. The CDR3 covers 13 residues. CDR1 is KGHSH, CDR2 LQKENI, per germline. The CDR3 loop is CASSPPVWQEQYF. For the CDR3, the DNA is TGTGCCAGCTCACCACCGGTGTGGCAGGAGCAGTACTTC.

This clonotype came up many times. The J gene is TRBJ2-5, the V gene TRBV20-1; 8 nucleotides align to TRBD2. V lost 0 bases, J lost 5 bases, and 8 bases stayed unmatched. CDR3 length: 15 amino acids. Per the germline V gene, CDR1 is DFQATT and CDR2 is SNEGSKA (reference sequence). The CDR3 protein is CSARDPGGPGETQYF. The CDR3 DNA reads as TGCAGTGCTAGAGATCCGGGAGGGCCCGGGGAGACCCAGTACTTC.

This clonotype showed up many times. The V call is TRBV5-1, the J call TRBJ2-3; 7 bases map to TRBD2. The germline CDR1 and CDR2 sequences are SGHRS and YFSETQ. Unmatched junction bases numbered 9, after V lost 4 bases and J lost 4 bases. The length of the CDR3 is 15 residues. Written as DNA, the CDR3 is TGCGCCAGCAGCGCTAGCGGAGCCTATTCAGATACGCAGTATTTT. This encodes CASSASGAYSDTQYF.

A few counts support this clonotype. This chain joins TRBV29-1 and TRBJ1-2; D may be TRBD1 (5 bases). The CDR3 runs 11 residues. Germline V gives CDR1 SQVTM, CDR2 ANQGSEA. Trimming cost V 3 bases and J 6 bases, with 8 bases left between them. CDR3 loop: CSVEGVDGYTF. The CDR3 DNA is TGCAGCGTTGAGGGGGTGGATGGCTACACCTTC.